Listed here are 10 T cell receptor beta chains from one sample, sequenced in a study of blood T cell repertoires in COVID-19. The protocol was immunoSEQ multiplex PCR, while the TCRdb copy is restricted to in-frame clones and leaves out a portion. Of fewer than 250,000 clones in the sample, around 89% were seen once. The sample taken for sequencing was peripheral blood. The receptors derive from a human donor in a cohort sampled during active COVID-19.

The chain links TRBV5-5 to TRBJ2-7, with D uncertain. The CDR3 spans 12 residues. Germline CDR1 reads SGHKS; CDR2 reads YYEKEE (reference sequence). Deletions cut 0 bases from V and 4 bases from J, with 5 bases between. CDR3 region: CASSLVQYEQYF. CDR3 bases: TGTGCCAGCAGCTTGGTCCAGTACGAGCAGTACTTC.

This chain links TRBV9 with TRBJ2-3, with 8 nucleotides matching TRBD2. V was pared by 3 bases and J by 0 bases, with 6 bases of the junction left unmatched. The length of the CDR3 is 16 residues. Germline CDR1 and CDR2: SGDLS and YYNGEE. The CDR3 DNA reads as TGTGCCAGCAGCGGGTTAGCGGGAACTAGCACAGATACGCAGTATTTT. Residues: CASSGLAGTSTDTQYF. Full variable domain (remainder filled in from reference TRBV9 and TRBJ2-3): DSGVTQTPKHLITATGQRVTLRCSPRSGDLSVYWYQQSLDQGLQFLIQYYNGEERAKGNILERFSAQQFPDLHSELNLSSLELGDSALYFCASSGLAGTSTDTQYFGPGTRLTVL.

In DNA form, the CDR3 reads TGTGCCAGCAGCCAAGATATCCTGCGGGGGAAGAAAGAGACCCAGTACTTC. This codes for CASSQDILRGKKETQYF. V gene TRBV3-1 (or the pseudogene TRBV3-2) combines with J gene TRBJ2-5; the match to TRBD2 covers 7 bases. J lost 3 bases, V lost 0 bases, and 10 bases had no gene match. The CDR3 contains 17 residues. Looked up from germline, CDR1 is LGHDT and CDR2 is YNNKEL (reference sequence).

The rearrangement uses TRBV7-9 and TRBJ2-7, with 14 bases lining up with TRBD2. The trim removed 4 bases at V and 7 bases at J, leaving 12 bases unmatched. The germline CDR1 and CDR2 sequences are SEHNR and FQNEAQ (reference sequence). There are 17 residues in the CDR3. The CDR3 DNA follows: TGTGCCAGCAGCTCCAGACTAGCGGGAGGGCCCAGGGGTGAGCAGTACTTC. It is translated as CASSSRLAGGPRGEQYF.

The chain joins TRBV9 to TRBJ2-7, with 10 positions matching TRBD1. CDR3 length: 14 residues. With 2 bases clipped from V and 5 bases from J, the junction kept 4 bases outside the gene matches. Germline V gene data show CDR1 as SGDLS and CDR2 as YYNGEE. The CDR3 DNA reads TGTGCCAGCAGCGTGGGGACAGGGGTGAACGAGCAGTACTTC. Translating gives CASSVGTGVNEQYF.

The genes are TRBV4-1 and TRBJ2-7, with 12 positions matching TRBD2. V shed 4 bases and J 1 base; nucleotides not matched to a gene: 2. Germline values: CDR1 MGHRA, CDR2 YSYEKL. The CDR3 length is 15 residues. The DNA for the CDR3 is TGCGCCAGCAGCCGCGGACTAGCGGGGTCCTACGAGCAGTACTTC. Protein product: CASSRGLAGSYEQYF.

This chain connects TRBV20-1 to TRBJ1-1, with no clear D. The CDR3 is made up of 10 amino acids. Trimming left V 5 bases short and J 6 bases short, with 7 bases between. CDR1 is DFQATT and CDR2 is SNEGSKA in the germline V gene (reference sequence). The CDR3 DNA sequence: TGCAGTGCTGTCCTTTCTGAAGCTTTCTTT. Translated: CSAVLSEAFF.

The rearrangement uses TRBV5-8 and TRBJ2-3; TRBD2 matches 7 bases. Germline V lookup: CDR1 SGHTS, CDR2 YDEGEE. This CDR3 spans 15 amino acids. V was pared by 4 bases and J by 1 base, with 6 bases of the junction left unmatched. CDR3 amino acids: CASSTSGLGTDTQYF. CDR3 coding DNA: TGTGCCAGCAGCACCTCAGGACTAGGCACAGATACGCAGTATTTT.

This chain joins TRBV11-2 and TRBJ2-1; 7 bases map to TRBD2. The trim removed 5 bases at V and 0 bases at J, leaving 10 bases unmatched. The germline V gene encodes CDR1 SGHAT and CDR2 FQNNGV. The CDR3 contains 17 residues. The CDR3 loop is CASSPRRGFSSYNEQFF. The DNA of the CDR3 is TGTGCCAGCAGCCCGCGGCGGGGGTTTAGCTCCTACAATGAGCAGTTCTTC.

V gene TRBV4-3 combines with J gene TRBJ2-6; D gene uncertain. The germline CDR1 and CDR2 sequences are LGHNA and YSLEER. V was cut by 4 bases and J by 0 bases, with 10 bases left in between. This CDR3 region has 16 residues. The CDR3 reads CASSPNRDSGANVLTF. In DNA, the CDR3 is TGCGCCAGCAGCCCAAACAGAGACTCTGGGGCCAACGTCCTGACTTTC.